The 30 T cell receptor beta chains below were found in one sample sequenced in a study of Graves' ophthalmopathy and Graves' hyperthyroidism. RNA transcripts served as template for amplifying TCR beta CDR3 sequences. Second-round multiplex PCR followed a first-round RT-PCR using HTBI primers. MiXCR, run by TCRdb on the multiplex PCR reads, gives a single entry per CDR3 protein. This table holds 200,000 to 300,000 distinct CDR3 sequences, around 45% found once. The sample comprised peripheral blood. Receptors were obtained from an adult man with Graves' ophthalmopathy.

The sample holds a few counts of this clonotype. This chain connects TRBV7-9 to TRBJ1-2; weak D call: TRBD1 (5 bases). The CDR3 consists of 13 residues. In germline, CDR1 is SEHNR, CDR2 FQNEAQ (reference sequence). V was pared by 1 base and J by 8 bases, with 11 bases between. CDR3 in amino acids: CASSLGGGYGYTF. In DNA form, the CDR3 reads TGTGCCAGCAGCTTAGGGGGGGGGTACGGCTACACCTTC.

A few counts support this clonotype. The chain has TRBV7-2 and TRBJ1-2; TRBD1 matches at 7 bases. The CDR3 covers 15 residues. Looked up from germline, CDR1 is SGHTA and CDR2 is FQGNSA. After removal of 5 bases from V and 1 base from J, the junction contained 7 bases not matched to a gene. DNA for the CDR3: TGTGCCAGCAGCAAACGGGACAGCCTTAACTATGGCTACACCTTC. Translation gives CASSKRDSLNYGYTF.

This clonotype has just a few counts. The gene calls are TRBV20-1 and TRBJ1-5; no clear D gene. V was trimmed by 3 bases and J by 9 bases, leaving 18 bases between them. Germline V gene sequence: CDR1 DFQATT, CDR2 SNEGSKA (reference sequence). The CDR3 contains 14 residues. CDR3 in DNA: TGCAGTGCTAGGGCGCAGTCTAGGGATAGGCCCCAGCATTTT. Amino acid sequence: CSARAQSRDRPQHF.

This chain links TRBV10-3 with TRBJ1-5; D is uncertain. The germline gives CDR1 ENHRY, CDR2 SYGVKD. V lost 2 bases and J lost 6, with 11 bases in between. The CDR3 length is 14 residues. As DNA, the CDR3 is TGTGCCATCAGTGAGACGGGTACCCGTCAGCCCCAGCATTTT. The encoded protein is CAISETGTRQPQHF.

The gene calls are TRBV5-1 and TRBJ1-4, with 10 bases lining up with TRBD1. Germline CDR1 is SGHRS and CDR2 is YFSETQ. The CDR3 extends over 15 amino acids. V was pared by 3 bases and J by 7 bases, with 6 bases of the junction left unmatched. In DNA form, the CDR3 reads TGCGCCAGCAGCTCGTACGGACAGGGGGGTGAAAAACTGTTTTTT. Encoded protein: CASSSYGQGGEKLFF.

The V gene is TRBV19, the J gene TRBJ1-2; 7 bases are shared with TRBD1. CDR1 is LNHDA, CDR2 SQIVND, per germline (reference sequence). The CDR3 is 15 residues long. The V and J ends lost 2 bases and 7 bases, in that order; junction bases with no gene match: 10. This CDR3 is CASSITGVGIFGYTF. CDR3 in DNA: TGTGCCAGTAGTATAACAGGGGTGGGGATCTTTGGCTACACCTTC.

This rearrangement joins TRBV2 to TRBJ1-1; tentatively, D is TRBD1 (5 bases). Germline CDR1 reads SNHLY; CDR2 reads FYNNEI. Trimming took 5 bases from V and 6 from J, leaving 13 bases between them. The CDR3 runs to 13 residues. The CDR3 here is CASSTEGVAEAFF. CDR3 bases: TGTGCCAGCAGTACAGAAGGGGTGGCTGAAGCTTTCTTT.

The chain joins TRBV25-1 to TRBJ1-2; 9 positions match TRBD1. Losses at the gene ends were 11 bases for V and 5 bases for J; bases not matched to a gene: 3. CDR1 MGHDK and CDR2 SYGVNS come from the germline V gene. This CDR3 is built from 11 residues. The CDR3 sequence: CAPGQGYGYTF. In DNA form, the CDR3 reads TGTGCCCCGGGACAGGGATATGGCTACACCTTC.

V gene TRBV20-1 combines with J gene TRBJ1-5, with D perhaps matching TRBD1 (5 bases). The germline V gene encodes CDR1 DFQATT and CDR2 SNEGSKA (reference sequence). This CDR3 region has 14 residues. Trimming stripped 2 bases from V and 5 bases from J, with 13 bases between. CDR3 nucleotides: TGCAGTGCTAGAACCCGGGACCGCGATCAGCCCCAGCATTTT. It yields the protein CSARTRDRDQPQHF.

V gene TRBV7-3 combines with J gene TRBJ2-7, with 11 bases aligning to TRBD1. CDR3 length equals 16 residues. V lost 9 bases, J lost 1 base, and 11 bases stayed unmatched. Germline V gene sequence: CDR1 SGHTA, CDR2 FQGTGA. CDR3 region: CASSLPGTGGSYEQYF. The CDR3 nucleotides read TGTGCCAGTAGCCTCCCCGGGACAGGGGGTTCCTACGAGCAGTACTTC.

The J gene is TRBJ2-7, the V gene TRBV19; 8 bases align to TRBD2. J lost 2 bases, V lost 10 bases, and 10 bases had no gene match. This CDR3 comprises 14 residues. Germline CDR1 and CDR2: LNHDA and SQIVND (reference sequence). The CDR3 is CATTSGGGPYEQYF. As DNA, the CDR3 is TGTGCCACCACCTCGGGCGGGGGGCCCTACGAGCAGTACTTC.

The chain is built from TRBV11-2 and TRBJ1-4; TRBD1 matches at 7 bases. Trimming removed 0 bases from V and 8 bases from J; junction bases left unmatched: 12. CDR1 is SGHAT and CDR2 is FQNNGV in the germline V gene. This CDR3 has 17 residues. CDR3 nucleotides: TGTGCCAGCAGCTTAGAGGGCATTGACAGGGTGGGGGAAAAACTGTTTTTT. This encodes CASSLEGIDRVGEKLFF.

This clonotype was recorded a few times. The V call is TRBV19, the J call TRBJ1-6; possible D gene TRBD1, 5 bases. CDR3 length equals 13 residues. V was clipped by 7 bases and J by 4 bases, with 8 bases between them. Germline assignment: CDR1 LNHDA and CDR2 SQIVND (reference sequence). For the CDR3, the DNA is TGTGCCAGTACAGGGAGGTATAATTCACCCCTCCACTTT. Protein sequence: CASTGRYNSPLHF.

This sequence joins TRBV6-6 and TRBJ2-5; the match to TRBD1 covers 8 bases. Trimming at V came to 2 bases and at J to 7 bases, leaving 0 bases not matched to a gene. The germline gives CDR1 MNHNY, CDR2 SVGAGI (reference sequence). This CDR3 comprises 12 residues. The CDR3 sequence: CASSYGTGTQYF. CDR3 in DNA: TGTGCCAGCAGTTACGGGACAGGGACCCAGTACTTC.

The CDR3, as DNA: TGTGCCACCAGTGATTCTGGTCGGGCCGGGGAGACCCAGTACTTC. This codes for CATSDSGRAGETQYF. J is TRBJ2-5 and V is TRBV24-1; no clear D gene. CDR1 KGHDR and CDR2 SFDVKD come from the germline V gene. Trimming left V 2 bases short and J 5 bases short, with 14 bases between. This CDR3 spans 15 amino acids.

This clonotype showed up just a few times. The chain carries TRBV19 and TRBJ1-2; D gene uncertain. Deletions cut 5 bases from V and 1 base from J, with 8 bases between. The germline V gene has CDR1 LNHDA and CDR2 SQIVND (reference sequence). The length of the CDR3 is 13 residues. The DNA of the CDR3 is TGTGCCAGTAGTCCCCAGGTTAACTATGGCTACACCTTC. Protein product: CASSPQVNYGYTF.

This clonotype occurred a few times. The chain combines TRBV5-1 with TRBJ1-1; D is perhaps TRBD1 (5 bases). The length of the CDR3 is 14 residues. The germline CDR1 and CDR2 sequences are SGHRS and YFSETQ. V was pared by 6 bases and J by 3 bases, with 15 bases between. The CDR3 protein is CASTTGGLDTEAFF. CDR3 bases: TGCGCCAGCACTACGGGGGGTTTGGACACTGAAGCTTTCTTT.

V usage is TRBV2 and J usage is TRBJ1-2; D unresolved. With 4 bases removed from V and 8 bases from J, the gap between germline ends came to 8 bases. Germline values: CDR1 SNHLY, CDR2 FYNNEI. The CDR3 loop spans 11 amino acids. Here the CDR3 reads CASSGARGYTF. DNA of the CDR3: TGTGCCAGCAGTGGAGCCAGGGGCTACACCTTC.

The chain recombines TRBV15 with TRBJ2-3; the D is unclear. Germline lookup yields CDR1 LNHNV and CDR2 YYDKDF (reference sequence). Trimming took off 1 base at V and 3 bases at J, with 2 bases between the two ends. The length of the CDR3 is 12 residues. The CDR3 bases are TGTGCCACCAGCAGAGCGACAGATACGCAGTATTTT. Translation: CATSRATDTQYF.

The chain combines TRBV20-1 with TRBJ2-7, with D tentatively TRBD2 (7 bases). V dropped 2 bases and J dropped 6 bases, with 23 bases sitting between them. The CDR3 spans 16 residues. CDR1 and CDR2 from the germline V gene are DFQATT and SNEGSKA (reference sequence). The chain's CDR3 is CSARRLGGAPDGEQYF. The DNA for the CDR3 is TGCAGTGCTAGACGACTGGGGGGGGCCCCAGACGGCGAGCAGTACTTC.

The chain has TRBV19 and TRBJ1-5; no definite D call. Trimming pared 3 bases from V and 3 bases from J, leaving 12 bases between. The CDR3 is 15 amino acids. Germline V lookup: CDR1 LNHDA, CDR2 SQIVND (reference sequence). The CDR3 reads CASSMGGRINQPQHF. The CDR3 bases are TGTGCCAGTAGTATGGGAGGACGGATCAATCAGCCCCAGCATTTT. The full variable domain, rest sourced from reference TRBV19 and TRBJ1-5, is DGGITQSPKYLFRKEGQNVTLSCEQNLNHDAMYWYRQDPGQGLRLIYYSQIVNDFQKGDIAEGYSVSREKKESFPLTVTSAQKNPTAFYLCASSMGGRINQPQHFGDGTRLSIL.

The chain joins TRBV7-9 to TRBJ1-4; 11 nucleotides line up with TRBD1. The CDR3 consists of 13 residues. The J segment lost 7 bases and the V segment lost 11 bases, leaving 6 bases of the junction unmatched. The V gene's germline CDR1 is SEHNR and CDR2 FQNEAQ (reference sequence). The CDR3 coding sequence is TGTGCCCGCCCCGGGACAGGGGGTGAAAAACTGTTTTTT. This translates into CARPGTGGEKLFF.

J is TRBJ1-2 and V is TRBV12-3 or TRBV12-4; TRBD1 is a possible D gene (5 bases). This CDR3 is built from 17 residues. Trimming cost V 4 bases and J 4 bases, with 22 bases left between them. CDR3 bases: TGTGCCAGCAGTTCGTCCCCACGAGGGCCAGGGATCTATGGCTACACCTTC. Protein: CASSSSPRGPGIYGYTF.

This clonotype was observed a few times. The chain uses TRBV9 and TRBJ1-1; possibly TRBD1 for D (5 bases). Germline CDR1 and CDR2: SGDLS and YYNGEE. V was cut by 4 bases and J by 4 bases, with 17 bases left in between. The CDR3 runs to 15 residues. CDR3 sequence: CASSPSGGLSTEAFF. CDR3 coding DNA: TGTGCCAGCAGCCCAAGTGGGGGACTTAGCACTGAAGCTTTCTTT.

The rearrangement links TRBV24-1 to TRBJ1-5; tentatively, D is TRBD1 (5 bases). CDR3 length equals 13 residues. V was trimmed by 4 bases and J by 2 bases, leaving 5 bases between them. The germline V gene has CDR1 KGHDR and CDR2 SFDVKD. CDR3 loop: CATSDRGNQPQHF. The CDR3 bases are TGTGCCACCAGTGACAGGGGCAATCAGCCCCAGCATTTT.

The table lists this clonotype with a few counts. V gene TRBV25-1 combines with J gene TRBJ2-5, with D perhaps TRBD1 or TRBD2 (6 bases each). The CDR3 loop spans 17 amino acids. Trimming took off 0 bases at V and 6 bases at J, with 20 bases between the two ends. Germline V lookup: CDR1 MGHDK, CDR2 SYGVNS. The CDR3 region has the DNA TGTGCCAGCAGTGAATATTATGCCGGGGGCTTGTCCAAGACCCAGTACTTC. Residues: CASSEYYAGGLSKTQYF. The full variable domain, completed using reference TRBV25-1 and TRBJ2-5, is EADIYQTPRYLVIGTGKKITLECSQTMGHDKMYWYQQDPGMELHLIHYSYGVNSTEKGDLSSESTVSRIRTEHFPLTLESARPSHTSQYLCASSEYYAGGLSKTQYFGPGTRLLVL.

V usage is TRBV7-9 and J usage is TRBJ2-7; 8 bases are shared with TRBD1. Germline V lookup: CDR1 SEHNR, CDR2 FQNEAQ (reference sequence). Trimming cost V 6 bases and J 6 bases; bases outside gene matches: 10. The length of the CDR3 is 14 residues. The CDR3 sequence is CASSFPGQVGEQYF. Here the CDR3 DNA reads TGTGCCAGCAGTTTCCCGGGACAGGTGGGCGAGCAGTACTTC.

The rearrangement joins TRBV7-8 to TRBJ2-2; D perhaps matches TRBD1 (5 bases). CDR3 size: 14 residues. Trimming took off 4 bases at V and 7 bases at J, with 13 bases between the two ends. Germline CDR1 SGHVS, CDR2 FQNEAQ. This chain's CDR3 is CASSSARVIGELFF. In DNA form, the CDR3 reads TGTGCCAGCAGCTCTGCCAGGGTCATCGGGGAGCTGTTTTTT. The full variable domain, with the rest looked up from reference TRBV7-8 and TRBJ2-2, is GAGVSQSPRYKVAKRGQDVALRCDPISGHVSLFWYQQALGQGPEFLTYFQNEAQLDKSGLPSDRFFAERPEGSVSTLKIQRTQQEDSAVYLCASSSARVIGELFFGEGSRLTVL.

V and J are TRBV7-9 and TRBJ1-2, with 7 bases matching TRBD1. CDR1 and CDR2 (germline): SEHNR, FQNEAQ (reference sequence). The CDR3 extends over 15 amino acids. Trimming cost V 5 bases and J 8 bases; bases outside gene matches: 14. CDR3 residues: CASSQGQGGPQGYTF. The CDR3 region has the DNA TGTGCCAGCAGCCAGGGGCAGGGGGGCCCGCAAGGCTACACCTTC.

Only a few counts were recorded for this clonotype. The J gene is TRBJ2-7, the V gene TRBV12-3 or TRBV12-4, with 7 bases fitting TRBD2. With V trimmed by 1 base and J by 5 bases, 8 bases remained unmatched. The CDR3 consists of 15 residues. The CDR3 region is CASSLGWEGPDEQYF. The CDR3 DNA sequence: TGTGCCAGCAGTTTAGGGTGGGAGGGCCCAGACGAGCAGTACTTC.